These T cell receptor beta chains were read from a single sample in a study of beta chain features in type 1 diabetes. Data came from immunoSEQ multiplex PCR; TCRdb stores just in-frame clones and leaves some out. The sample lists about 360,000 clones, about 12% seen once, with under 0.02% in the top ten. The sequenced material came from naive CD4+ T cells from blood. The receptor source for this set is a man aged 18 to 29 in good health. CDR3s include the opening cysteine and the closing phenylalanine or tryptophan. D genes are given only for firm matches. Expanded clones get a size class; other rows say once, few or many, or leave the size out.

.	TRBJ2-6	TRBV19	TRBD2	CASSRLGGESGANVLTF	TGTGCCAGTAGCCGACTGGGAGGGGAGTCCGGGGCCAACGTCCTGACTTTC
.	TRBJ2-7	TRBV18	.	CASSPVGGGGEQYF	TGTGCCAGCTCACCAGTGGGCGGGGGCGGCGAGCAGTACTTC
.	TRBJ2-4	TRBV14	.	CASSYTGSTYKNIQYF	TGTGCCAGCAGCTACACAGGGTCGACGTACAAAAACATTCAGTACTTC
few	TRBJ2-2	TRBV5-5	TRBD2	CASSLVSGGDTGELFF	TGTGCCAGCAGCTTGGTTAGCGGGGGAGACACCGGGGAGCTGTTTTTT
few	TRBJ2-7	TRBV25-1	.	CASTAGASGREQYF	TGTGCCAGCACAGCAGGCGCCTCTGGAAGAGAGCAGTACTTC
few	TRBJ2-5	TRBV7-2	.	CASSLRGGAQYF	TGTGCCAGCAGCTTACGGGGCGGGGCCCAGTACTTC
.	TRBJ2-1	TRBV7-3	TRBD1	CASSLVSRAGGNEQFF	TGTGCCAGCAGCTTAGTAAGTCGGGCAGGGGGCAATGAGCAGTTCTTC
few	TRBJ2-3	TRBV7-2	TRBD1	CASSAWTGGDTQYF	TGTGCCAGCAGCGCCTGGACAGGGGGCGATACGCAGTATTTT
.	TRBJ2-2	TRBV10-3	TRBD1	CAIRTGQGIAGELFF	TGTGCCATCAGGACCGGACAGGGGATCGCCGGGGAGCTGTTTTTT
.	TRBJ1-4	TRBV6-6	.	CASSPGLEKLFF	TGTGCCAGCAGCCCGGGTCTCGAAAAACTGTTTTTT
.	TRBJ2-7	TRBV5-4	.	CASSLVLTSEREQYF	TGTGCCAGCAGCTTGGTTCTAACCTCCGAGCGGGAGCAGTACTTC
many	TRBJ2-7	TRBV4-3	.	CASSEDRPYEQYF	TGCGCCAGCAGCGAAGACAGGCCCTACGAGCAGTACTTC
once	TRBJ2-3	TRBV6-1	.	CASNVGGRGTDTQYF	TGTGCCAGCAATGTGGGGGGGCGGGGCACAGATACGCAGTATTTT